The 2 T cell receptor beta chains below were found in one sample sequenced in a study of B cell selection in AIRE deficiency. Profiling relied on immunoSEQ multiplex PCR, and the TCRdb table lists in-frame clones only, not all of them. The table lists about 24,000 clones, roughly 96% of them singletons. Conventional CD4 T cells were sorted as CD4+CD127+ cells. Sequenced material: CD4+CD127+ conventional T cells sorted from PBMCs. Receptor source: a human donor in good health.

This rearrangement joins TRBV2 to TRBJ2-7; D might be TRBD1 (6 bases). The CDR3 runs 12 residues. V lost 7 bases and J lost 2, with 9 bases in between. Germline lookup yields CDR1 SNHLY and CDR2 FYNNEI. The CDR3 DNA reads TGTGCCAGCAAGGGGGATACCTACGAGCAGTACTTC. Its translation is CASKGDTYEQYF.

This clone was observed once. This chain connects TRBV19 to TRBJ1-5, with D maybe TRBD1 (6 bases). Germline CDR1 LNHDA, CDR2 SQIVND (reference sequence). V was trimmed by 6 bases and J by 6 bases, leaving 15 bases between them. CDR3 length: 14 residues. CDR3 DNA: TGTGCCAGTAGCGGGGGGGGGCCCGTTCAGCCCCAGCATTTT. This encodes CASSGGGPVQPQHF.